This is a list of T cell receptor beta chains from one sample in a study of beta chain features in type 1 diabetes. Data came from immunoSEQ multiplex PCR; TCRdb stores just in-frame clones and leaves some out. The repertoire includes around 600,000 clones, roughly an eighth of them detected once, and more than 0.1% sits in the top ten. The sample comprised naive CD4+ T cells from blood. The receptor source for this set is a man aged 30 to 39 with type 1 diabetes. Both conserved end residues are part of each CDR3. A D gene is named only where the DNA matches it firmly. Clone size appears in some rows only: once, few, many, or a class for an expanded clone.

TRBD2 | . | TRBJ2-5 | TRBV2 | TGTGCCAGCAGGGTACTAGCGGGGGCCGGAGAGACCCAGTACTTC | CASRVLAGAGETQYF
TRBD2 | . | TRBJ2-3 | TRBV5-1 | TGCGCCAGCAGCAATAGCGGGGGGACTACCCCAGATACGCAGTATTTT | CASSNSGGTTPDTQYF
. | few | TRBJ2-2 | TRBV5-4 | TGTGCCAGCAGCTTGATGGTCGGGGAGCTGTTTTTT | CASSLMVGELFF
. | many | TRBJ1-2 | TRBV6-5 | TGTGCCAGCAGTCCTTTATCGAACTATGGCTACACCTTC | CASSPLSNYGYTF
. | . | TRBJ1-1 | TRBV29-1 | TGCAGCGTTACCACAGGTATGAACACTGAAGCTTTCTTT | CSVTTGMNTEAFF
. | few | TRBJ1-2 | TRBV30 | TGTGCCTGGAGTGTCAGTAGTGGCTACACCTTC | CAWSVSSGYTF
. | . | TRBJ1-6 | TRBV18 | TGTGCCAGCTCACCCCAGGGCTATAATTCACCCCTCCACTTT | CASSPQGYNSPLHF
. | few | TRBJ2-5 | TRBV28 | TGTGCCAGCAGTTTACCCGGGCACCAAGAGACCCAGTACTTC | CASSLPGHQETQYF
. | few | TRBJ2-7 | TRBV7-2 | TGTGCCAGCAGCTTCCTTATGTATATTGTGGGGCTGCTCTCCTACGAGCAGTACTTC | CASSFLMYIVGLLSYEQYF
. | . | TRBJ2-6 | TRBV19 | TGTGCCAGTAGTCTACCCCGGGGGACGTTGACTGGGGCCAACGTCCTGACTTTC | CASSLPRGTLTGANVLTF
TRBD1 | few | TRBJ1-2 | TRBV28 | TGTGCCAGCAGTGGGACAGGGGGCGCACGTGGCTACACCTTC | CASSGTGGARGYTF
. | few | TRBJ2-1 | TRBV4-3 | TGCGCCAGCAGCCAAGAGGTTCCAAGGGGTGAGCAGTTCTTC | CASSQEVPRGEQFF
. | . | TRBJ1-2 | TRBV5-1 | TGCGCCAGCAGCCCGGGATGGGACAACTATGGCTACACCTTC | CASSPGWDNYGYTF
. | . | TRBJ2-5 | TRBV7-2 | TGTGCCAGCAGCACGGGGAAGGGGACCCAGTACTTC | CASSTGKGTQYF
TRBD2 | few | TRBJ2-1 | TRBV27 | TGTGCCAGCAGGCCAAGCGGGAACAATGAGCAGTTCTTC | CASRPSGNNEQFF
. | few | TRBJ2-2 | TRBV23-1 | TGCGCCAGCAGTCAATCGAGGCGGCTCACCGGGGAGCTGTTTTTT | CASSQSRRLTGELFF
. | few | TRBJ1-4 | TRBV28 | TGTGCCAGCAGTTCCGGGACGGTATGGGAAAAACTGTTTTTT | CASSSGTVWEKLFF
. | few | TRBJ2-7 | TRBV30 | TGTGCCTGGAAGCCCATCCAGGGGACTAAGTACGAGCAGTACTTC | CAWKPIQGTKYEQYF
. | . | TRBJ1-2 | TRBV2 | TGTGCCAGCCCTCTCTACGCGGCGGGAGGGGGCTACACCTTC | CASPLYAAGGGYTF
. | few | TRBJ2-5 | TRBV5-1 | TGCGCCAGCAGCTTCAGGACCACGGCGGGCTTACAAGAGACCCAGTACTTC | CASSFRTTAGLQETQYF